These 5 T cell receptor beta chains came from one sample sequenced in a study of PD-1 blockade in classical Hodgkin lymphoma. Time point: newly diagnosed, previously untreated cHL patient sample. Only in-frame clones appear in the TCRdb table, and some are missing; sequencing was by immunoSEQ multiplex PCR. Of 20,000 to 25,000 clones listed, around 94% were seen once; the top ten hold over 4.5%. Material for sequencing was peripheral blood mononuclear cells (PBMCs). The receptors stem from a human donor with classical Hodgkin lymphoma.

This clone was seen once. This chain joins TRBV21-1 and TRBJ2-7; the D call of TRBD1 is as the table states it, not checked on the DNA. TRBV21-1 is noted as a pseudogene. The CDR3 is made up of 11 amino acids. CDR3 coding DNA: TGTGCGCCGGGACAGGCCTACGAGCAGTACTTC. Translated: CAPGQAYEQYF.

The chain recombines TRBV7-9 with TRBJ1-5, with a possible D match to TRBD1 (6 bases). Germline CDR1 and CDR2: SEHNR and FQNEAQ (reference sequence). The CDR3 covers 14 residues. The ends were cut back, 1 base at V and 6 bases at J, with 10 bases in the middle. CDR3 sequence: CASSLEGGGQPQHF. The DNA of the CDR3 is TGTGCCAGCAGCTTAGAAGGGGGGGGTCAGCCCCAGCATTTT.

V and J are TRBV19 and TRBJ1-3, with D possibly TRBD1 on 5 matching bases. Looked up from germline, CDR1 is LNHDA and CDR2 is SQIVND (reference sequence). The CDR3 is 14 amino acids. V was trimmed by 7 bases and J by 8 bases, leaving 18 bases between them. CDR3 nucleotide sequence: TGTGCCAGTACAAACGGGGACCATCCGGACACCATATATTTT. Protein sequence: CASTNGDHPDTIYF.

The V call is TRBV5-4, the J call TRBJ2-1; D might be TRBD2 (6 bases). V lost 1 base, J lost 5 bases, and 7 bases lay in between. Germline V lookup: CDR1 SGHNT, CDR2 YYREEE (reference sequence). The CDR3 is 13 amino acids. The CDR3 spells CASSLWGDNEQFF. The CDR3 DNA is TGTGCCAGCAGCTTGTGGGGGGACAATGAGCAGTTCTTC.

The chain employs TRBV4-1 and TRBJ2-1, with D hard to call. From germline, CDR1 is MGHRA and CDR2 YSYEKL. The ends were cut back, 1 base at V and 4 bases at J, with 14 bases in the middle. The CDR3 loop spans 16 amino acids. The CDR3 nucleotides read TGCGCCAGCAGCCAAGTTGCCAGAACCTATTACAATGAGCAGTTCTTC. It is translated as CASSQVARTYYNEQFF.